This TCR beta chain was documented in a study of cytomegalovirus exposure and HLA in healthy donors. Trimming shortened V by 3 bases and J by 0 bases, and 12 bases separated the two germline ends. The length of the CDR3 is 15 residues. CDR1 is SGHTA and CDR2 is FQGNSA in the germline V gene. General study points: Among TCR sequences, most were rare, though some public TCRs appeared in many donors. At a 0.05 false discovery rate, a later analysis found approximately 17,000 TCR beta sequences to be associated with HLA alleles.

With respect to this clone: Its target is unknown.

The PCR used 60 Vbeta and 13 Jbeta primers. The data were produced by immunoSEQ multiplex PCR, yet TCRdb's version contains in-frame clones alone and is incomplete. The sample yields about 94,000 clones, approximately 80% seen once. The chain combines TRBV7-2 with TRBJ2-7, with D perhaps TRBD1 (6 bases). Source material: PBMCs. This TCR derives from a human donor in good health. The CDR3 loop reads CASSFQGISSYEQYF. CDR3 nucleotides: TGTGCCAGCAGCTTTCAGGGGATCTCCTCCTACGAGCAGTACTTC.